This TCR beta chain came from a study of regulatory T cells in long-lasting Graves disease. Findings and caveats of the study: Thyroid tissue went unexamined; only peripheral blood was analyzed.

There are 16 residues in the CDR3. Germline assignment: CDR1 MNHEY and CDR2 SMNVEV (reference sequence). The V and J ends lost 4 bases and 4 bases respectively, with 19 bases between them. Points on this clonotype: Its antigen remains unknown.

Regarding time point: newly diagnosed GD, antithyroid drugs for less than 3 months. From RNA extracted from PBMCs, the TCR library was made. Building of the TCR beta libraries involved iRepertoire HTBI primers and Arm-PCR of CDR3 regions. MiXCR, run by TCRdb on the multiplex PCR reads, gives a single entry per CDR3 protein. The data show approximately 400,000 distinct CDR3 sequences, more than 13% seen once. In addition, the sample was reused for a study of T cells in Graves' hyperthyroidism and ophthalmopathy. That investigation notes: A first-round RT-PCR of the TCR CDR3 used the HTBI primer set.

The receptor was derived from a woman aged 30 to 39 with Graves disease. Sequencing was performed on peripheral blood mononuclear cells (PBMCs), taken at new diagnosis, from a patient treated with antithyroid drugs. The genes are TRBV27 and TRBJ1-1; perhaps TRBD1 as D (5 bases). The CDR3 loop is CASSSGRYDGGTEAFF. The CDR3 nucleotides read TGTGCCAGCAGTTCCGGGCGTTATGATGGGGGCACTGAAGCTTTCTTT.